This is a list of T cell receptor beta chains from one sample in a study of shared clonotypes between healthy human individuals. The repertoire was sequenced with immunoSEQ multiplex PCR; TCRdb's copy has only in-frame clones and lacks some. The sample has more than 900,000 clones; approximately 80% are singletons. The sequencing sample was made of memory CD4+ T cells from PBMCs. The receptors originated from a man aged 18-30 years in good health. Some clones in this sample may be carry-over from other donors' samples. Both conserved end residues are part of each CDR3. The D gene is left open where the match is weak. Expanded clones get a size class; other rows say once, few or many, or leave the size out.

cdr3_length: 14; j_call: TRBJ1-1; v_call: TRBV7-3; d_call: NA; clone_size: NA; cdr3_nt: TGTGCCAGCAGCTTTACCCCTTTTGGCACTGAAGCTTTCTTT; cdr3_aa: CASSFTPFGTEAFF
cdr3_length: 14; j_call: TRBJ1-4; v_call: TRBV10-3; d_call: TRBD1; clone_size: NA; cdr3_nt: TGTGCCATCGACAGGGATCTTGCTAATGAAAAACTGTTTTTT; cdr3_aa: CAIDRDLANEKLFF
cdr3_length: 16; j_call: TRBJ1-1; v_call: TRBV7-2; d_call: NA; clone_size: NA; cdr3_nt: TGTGCCAGCAGCTTTGGCCCCGGGGGCTCTAGCACTGAAGCTTTCTTT; cdr3_aa: CASSFGPGGSSTEAFF
cdr3_length: 13; j_call: TRBJ1-2; v_call: TRBV5-1; d_call: TRBD1; clone_size: NA; cdr3_nt: TGCGCCAGCAGCCTGGGACAGGGGGCCGGCTACACCTTC; cdr3_aa: CASSLGQGAGYTF
cdr3_length: 13; j_call: TRBJ2-1; v_call: TRBV6-5; d_call: TRBD2; clone_size: few; cdr3_nt: TGTGCCAGCAGTTACTCGGGACTAGCGGAGCAGTTCTTC; cdr3_aa: CASSYSGLAEQFF
cdr3_length: 14; j_call: TRBJ2-7; v_call: TRBV28; d_call: NA; clone_size: NA; cdr3_nt: TGTGCCAGCAGTTTGGTCGGGGTCGCCTACGAGCAGTACTTC; cdr3_aa: CASSLVGVAYEQYF
cdr3_length: 14; j_call: TRBJ1-4; v_call: TRBV13; d_call: NA; clone_size: once; cdr3_nt: TGTGCCAGCAGCCGCTCCAGGACCGATGAAAAACTGTTTTTT; cdr3_aa: CASSRSRTDEKLFF
cdr3_length: 16; j_call: TRBJ2-5; v_call: TRBV9; d_call: TRBD2; clone_size: once; cdr3_nt: TGTGCCAGCAGCGATTTTTTGGCGGGAGTGAGAGAGACCCAGTACTTC; cdr3_aa: CASSDFLAGVRETQYF
cdr3_length: 12; j_call: TRBJ1-6; v_call: TRBV27; d_call: NA; clone_size: NA; cdr3_nt: TGTGCCAGCAGTCGGGGGGCTTCACCCCTCCACTTT; cdr3_aa: CASSRGASPLHF
cdr3_length: 16; j_call: TRBJ2-3; v_call: TRBV4-2; d_call: NA; clone_size: few; cdr3_nt: TGTGCCAGCAGCCACGCTCTAGCGCCTAGCACAGATACGCAGTATTTT; cdr3_aa: CASSHALAPSTDTQYF
cdr3_length: 13; j_call: TRBJ2-1; v_call: TRBV18; d_call: TRBD1; clone_size: NA; cdr3_nt: TGTGCCAGCTCACCAATCGCGGGACAGGGCCCGTTCTTC; cdr3_aa: CASSPIAGQGPFF
cdr3_length: 15; j_call: TRBJ2-1; v_call: TRBV18; d_call: TRBD2; clone_size: NA; cdr3_nt: TGTGCCAGCTCACTACTAGCGGGACCTTACAATGAGCAGTTCTTC; cdr3_aa: CASSLLAGPYNEQFF
cdr3_length: 15; j_call: TRBJ2-1; v_call: TRBV7-3; d_call: TRBD2; clone_size: NA; cdr3_nt: TGTGCCAGCAGGCCCCCGGGAGGCTCCTACAATGAGCAGTTCTTC; cdr3_aa: CASRPPGGSYNEQFF
cdr3_length: 15; j_call: TRBJ1-2; v_call: TRBV5-1; d_call: TRBD1; clone_size: NA; cdr3_nt: TGCGCCAGCAGCTTAGACGGACAGGGTAACTATGGCTACACCTTC; cdr3_aa: CASSLDGQGNYGYTF
cdr3_length: 15; j_call: TRBJ1-1; v_call: TRBV6-1; d_call: NA; clone_size: NA; cdr3_nt: TGTGCCAGCAGTCCCCACGAGGGGTGGGACACTGAAGCTTTCTTT; cdr3_aa: CASSPHEGWDTEAFF
cdr3_length: 14; j_call: TRBJ2-4; v_call: TRBV7-2; d_call: NA; clone_size: NA; cdr3_nt: TGTGCCAGCAGCTTAGCGGGGACCAAAAACATTCAGTACTTC; cdr3_aa: CASSLAGTKNIQYF
cdr3_length: 12; j_call: TRBJ2-1; v_call: TRBV2; d_call: NA; clone_size: NA; cdr3_nt: TGTGCCAGCAAGGCAAACACAAATGAGCAGTTCTTC; cdr3_aa: CASKANTNEQFF
cdr3_length: 15; j_call: TRBJ1-2; v_call: TRBV19; d_call: TRBD1; clone_size: NA; cdr3_nt: TGTGCCAGTAGTATTCAGTCGGCAGGGGGCTATGGCTACACCTTC; cdr3_aa: CASSIQSAGGYGYTF
cdr3_length: 13; j_call: TRBJ1-1; v_call: TRBV21-1; d_call: NA; clone_size: NA; cdr3_nt: TGTGCCAGCAGCCGAGCTAGGGGCGTGGGAGCTTTCTTT; cdr3_aa: CASSRARGVGAFF
cdr3_length: 15; j_call: TRBJ2-5; v_call: TRBV27; d_call: TRBD2; clone_size: NA; cdr3_nt: TGTGCCAGCAGTTTTGGGGCTAGCGGGATAGAGACCCAGTACTTC; cdr3_aa: CASSFGASGIETQYF
cdr3_length: 13; j_call: TRBJ2-7; v_call: TRBV15; d_call: NA; clone_size: NA; cdr3_nt: TGTGCCACCAGCAGAGATAAAGTGTACGAGCAGTACTTC; cdr3_aa: CATSRDKVYEQYF
cdr3_length: 17; j_call: TRBJ1-3; v_call: TRBV28; d_call: NA; clone_size: NA; cdr3_nt: TGTGCCAGCAGTTTTACCCAAGTATGGGGGTCTGGAAACACCATATATTTT; cdr3_aa: CASSFTQVWGSGNTIYF
cdr3_length: 15; j_call: TRBJ2-3; v_call: TRBV5-1; d_call: TRBD1; clone_size: NA; cdr3_nt: TGCGCCAGCAGCATACTCAGGGGGTCCACAGATACGCAGTATTTT; cdr3_aa: CASSILRGSTDTQYF
cdr3_length: 15; j_call: TRBJ1-1; v_call: TRBV6-6; d_call: NA; clone_size: NA; cdr3_nt: TGTGCCAGCAGCCGTGTGTGGGGGATGAACACTGAAGCTTTCTTT; cdr3_aa: CASSRVWGMNTEAFF
cdr3_length: 15; j_call: TRBJ1-5; v_call: TRBV10-3; d_call: NA; clone_size: NA; cdr3_nt: TGTGCCATCAGTGAAAGGGACGGGACTAATCAGCCCCAGCATTTT; cdr3_aa: CAISERDGTNQPQHF
cdr3_length: 14; j_call: TRBJ2-2; v_call: TRBV28; d_call: NA; clone_size: NA; cdr3_nt: TGTGCCAGCACCTACGCGCGGTGGACCGGGGAGCTGTTTTTT; cdr3_aa: CASTYARWTGELFF